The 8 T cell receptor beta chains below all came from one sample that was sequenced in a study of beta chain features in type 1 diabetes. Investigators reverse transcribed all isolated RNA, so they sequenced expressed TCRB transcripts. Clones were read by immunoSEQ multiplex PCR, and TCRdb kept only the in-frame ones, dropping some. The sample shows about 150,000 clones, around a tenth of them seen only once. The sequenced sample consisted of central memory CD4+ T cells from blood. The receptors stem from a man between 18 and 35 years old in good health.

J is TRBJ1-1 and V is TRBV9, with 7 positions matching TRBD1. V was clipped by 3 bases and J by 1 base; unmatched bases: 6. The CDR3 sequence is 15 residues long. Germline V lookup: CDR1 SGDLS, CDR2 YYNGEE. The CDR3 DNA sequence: TGTGCCAGCAGCGGAGCACAGGGGCCGAACACTGAAGCTTTCTTT. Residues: CASSGAQGPNTEAFF.

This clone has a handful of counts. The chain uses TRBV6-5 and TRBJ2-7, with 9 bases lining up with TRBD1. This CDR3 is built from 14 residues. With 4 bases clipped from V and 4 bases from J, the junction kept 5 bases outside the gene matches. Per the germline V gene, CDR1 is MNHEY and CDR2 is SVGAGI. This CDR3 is CASSSSGTGYEQYF. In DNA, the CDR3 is TGTGCCAGCAGTTCGTCCGGGACAGGGTACGAGCAGTACTTC.

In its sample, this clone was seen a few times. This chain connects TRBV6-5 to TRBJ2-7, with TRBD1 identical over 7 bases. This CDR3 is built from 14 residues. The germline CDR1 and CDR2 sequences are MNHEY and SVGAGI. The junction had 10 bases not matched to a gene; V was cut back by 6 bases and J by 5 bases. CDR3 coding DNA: TGTGCCAGCAGCTACCTTCGGACAGGAAACGAGCAGTACTTC. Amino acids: CASSYLRTGNEQYF.

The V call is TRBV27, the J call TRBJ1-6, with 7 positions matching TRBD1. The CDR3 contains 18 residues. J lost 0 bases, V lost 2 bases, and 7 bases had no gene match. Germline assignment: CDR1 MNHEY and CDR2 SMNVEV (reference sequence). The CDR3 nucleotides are TGTGCCAGCAGTTTAGGAGGGGGCGCGAACTCCTATAATTCACCCCTCCACTTT. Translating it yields CASSLGGGANSYNSPLHF.

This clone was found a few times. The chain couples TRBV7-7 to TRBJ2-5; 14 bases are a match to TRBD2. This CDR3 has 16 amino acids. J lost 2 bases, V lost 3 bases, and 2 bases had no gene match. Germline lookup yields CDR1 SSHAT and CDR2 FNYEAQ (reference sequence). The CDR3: CASSFGLAGGQETQYF. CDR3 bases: TGTGCCAGCAGCTTCGGACTAGCGGGGGGACAAGAGACCCAGTACTTC. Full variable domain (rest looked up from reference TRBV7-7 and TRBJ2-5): GAGVSQSPRYKVTKRGQDVTLRCDPISSHATLYWYQQALGQGPEFLTYFNYEAQPDKSGLPSDRFSAERPEGSISTLTIQRTEQRDSAMYRCASSFGLAGGQETQYFGPGTRLLVL.

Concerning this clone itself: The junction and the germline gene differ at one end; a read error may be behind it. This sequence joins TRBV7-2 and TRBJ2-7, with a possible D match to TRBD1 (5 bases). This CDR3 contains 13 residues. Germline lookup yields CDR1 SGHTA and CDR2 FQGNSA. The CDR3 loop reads CASSLDISFEQYF. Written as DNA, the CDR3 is TGTGCCAGCAGCCTGGACATATCCTTCGAGCAGTACTTC.

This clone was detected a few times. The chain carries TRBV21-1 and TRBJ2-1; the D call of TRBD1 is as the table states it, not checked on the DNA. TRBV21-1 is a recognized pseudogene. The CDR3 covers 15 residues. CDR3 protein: CASSGNRGGYNEQFF. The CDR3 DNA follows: TGTGCCAGCAGCGGAAACAGGGGGGGTTACAATGAGCAGTTCTTC.

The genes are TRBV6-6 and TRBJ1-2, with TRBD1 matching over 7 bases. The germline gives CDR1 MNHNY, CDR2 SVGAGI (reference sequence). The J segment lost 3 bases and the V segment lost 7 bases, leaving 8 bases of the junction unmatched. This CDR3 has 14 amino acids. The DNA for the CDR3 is TGTGCCAGCACTCCGAGGGGGCCCGACTATGGCTACACCTTC. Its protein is CASTPRGPDYGYTF.